This T cell receptor beta chain was captured by sequencing in a study of cytomegalovirus exposure and HLA in healthy donors. Overall study: A previous analysis identified about 110 million unique TCR beta sequences derived from around 200 million T cells.

General study results and limits: Versus the approximately 670-donor mean, an Asian-associated ancestry cluster reportedly showed fewer N-insertions in a later analysis. Most of the CMV-associated TCR beta chains (in a later analysis) appeared to be HLA-restricted.

A multiplex PCR was run with 60 Vbeta primers and 13 Jbeta primers. TCRdb keeps only in-frame clones here, not all; method: immunoSEQ multiplex PCR. The sample contains some 150,000 clones, 60% to 80% of which appear only once. A remark on this clone: Its antigen is as yet unknown.

The sequence was collected from a man aged 40-55 years in good health and CMV-seropositive. Input material: PBMCs.

CDR3 bases: TGCGCCAGCAGCTTACTACAGGGGAGCTCCTACAATGAGCAGTTCTTC. Translated: CASSLLQGSSYNEQFF. The chain couples TRBV5-1 to TRBJ2-1, with TRBD1 matching over 7 bases. J lost 0 bases, V lost 2 bases, and 5 bases had no gene match. The CDR3 runs 16 residues. CDR1 SGHRS and CDR2 YFSETQ come from the germline V gene.